This TCR beta chain was captured by sequencing in a study of blood T cell repertoires in COVID-19. About the research overall: Donors in the United States, Italy and Spain gave samples during acute or convalescent COVID-19.

CDR3 size: 14 residues. With 5 bases clipped from V and 4 bases from J, the junction kept 7 bases outside the gene matches. CDR1 is LNHDA, CDR2 SQIVND, per germline (reference sequence). Method: immunoSEQ multiplex PCR; TCRdb's copy keeps in-frame clones and lacks some. This sample has 260,000 or so clones, with 65% to 85% found just once. The sequence derives from a man at least 80 years old with acute or convalescent COVID-19. This sequence joins TRBV19 and TRBJ2-7, with TRBD2 matching over 8 bases. Sample: peripheral blood. The CDR3 coding sequence is TGTGCCAGTAGTGTGGTAGCGGGAACGTACGAGCAGTACTTC. Its translation is CASSVVAGTYEQYF.